This entry describes one T cell receptor beta chain. Its antigen is undetermined. Molecular barcoding with unique molecular identifiers was used for the TCRbeta library. Each CDR3 protein is one row after TCRdb ran MiXCR on the PCR reads. The sample comprises 750,000 to 950,000 distinct CDR3 sequences, around 17% of which are singletons, and approximately 5% rests with the top ten. This sample was taken from a study of T-cell reconstitution after alpha-beta-depleted transplantation in children. Study-wide results and caveats: Several hundred expanded graft clones reportedly gave rise to the alpha-beta T cells present about two months after transplant.

The source of this sequence is a male patient between 10 and 17 years old who had a stem cell transplant for acute lymphoblastic leukemia, so the T cells may come from the graft donor. Sequencing used PBMCs, mostly from graft donor cells, obtained 360 days after TCRalphabeta/CD19-depleted stem cell transplant.

The CDR3 spells CASSERGIRTDTQYF. The DNA of the CDR3 is TGTGCCAGCAGTGAACGGGGGATTCGAACAGATACGCAGTATTTT. V gene TRBV9 combines with J gene TRBJ2-3, with D possibly TRBD2 on 6 matching bases. This CDR3 has 15 amino acids. Trimming left V 5 bases short and J 3 bases short, with 16 bases between. CDR1 is SGDLS, CDR2 YYNGEE, per germline.